Below are 25 T cell receptor beta chains sequenced from a single sample in a study of cytomegalovirus exposure and HLA in healthy donors (dated by TCRdb to the late 2010s). The library was generated by the immunoSEQ multiplex PCR assay. For the multiplex PCR, a mixture combining 60 forward primers for TCR Vbeta segments and 13 reverse primers for TCR Jbeta segments was used. The source is immuneACCESS, and TCRdb retained only in-frame sequences with V and J called. Part of the clones is not carried over; for the studies checked, unresolved V genes explain less than half of this, and the remainder is unexplained. The sample table shows about 130,000 clones, and over 70% are seen once. Around 2% of the sample belongs to the ten largest clones. Material for sequencing was PBMCs. All receptors derive from a woman between 40 and 50 years old in good health and CMV-seronegative.

For this clone: Compared with germline, one end of the junction differs, possibly owing to a read error. The genes are TRBV30 and TRBJ2-6, with D possibly TRBD1 on 5 matching bases. The CDR3 has 13 amino acids. The germline gives CDR1 GTSNPN, CDR2 SVGIG (reference sequence). CDR3 DNA sequence: TGTGCCTGCCGGGTCTCTGGGGCCAACGGCCTGACTTTC. This translates into CACRVSGANGLTF.

This sequence joins TRBV27 and TRBJ2-1; D is undetermined. V lost 7 bases to trimming and J lost 7 bases, with 8 bases between them. The CDR3 length is 11 residues. Germline lookup yields CDR1 MNHEY and CDR2 SMNVEV (reference sequence). The CDR3 coding sequence is TGTGCCAGCACCGTCAGAAATGAGCAGTTCTTC. Translated: CASTVRNEQFF.

This rearrangement joins TRBV7-9 to TRBJ1-4, with D unclear. The CDR3 has 15 amino acids. V shed 2 bases and J shed 7 bases, with 14 bases lying between them. Per germline, CDR1 SEHNR and CDR2 FQNEAQ (reference sequence). The CDR3 bases are TGTGCCAGCAGCTTAAGGGCTCGGGAAGGTGAAAAACTGTTTTTT. Translated: CASSLRAREGEKLFF.

The CDR3: CASSPMGQSGANVLTF. The CDR3 region has the DNA TGCGCCAGCAGCCCCATGGGACAGTCTGGGGCCAACGTCCTGACTTTC. The chain links TRBV5-1 to TRBJ2-6, with 7 bases matching TRBD1. V dropped 4 bases and J dropped 1; count of bases not matched to a gene: 5. Per the germline V gene, CDR1 is SGHRS and CDR2 is YFSETQ. This CDR3 has 16 residues.

This clone showed up just once. The rearrangement joins TRBV6-5 to TRBJ1-6, with TRBD1 identical over 7 bases. Trimming at V came to 0 bases and at J to 5 bases, leaving 4 bases not matched to a gene. The CDR3 consists of 16 residues. Per germline, CDR1 MNHEY and CDR2 SVGAGI. The DNA of the CDR3 is TGTGCCAGCAGTTACTCAACAGGGGCTAATAATTCACCCCTCCACTTT. It specifies CASSYSTGANNSPLHF.

This sequence joins TRBV6-5 and TRBJ1-1; the D gene is possibly TRBD1 (6 bases). This CDR3 comprises 14 residues. CDR1 MNHEY and CDR2 SVGAGI come from the germline V gene. V gave up 8 bases and J gave up 3 bases, with 16 bases separating them. The CDR3 is CASDKQGRDTEAFF. The CDR3 region has the DNA TGTGCCAGCGATAAACAGGGTCGCGACACTGAAGCTTTCTTT.

The chain couples TRBV4-2 to TRBJ2-5; a possible D gene is TRBD2 (5 bases). Germline assignment: CDR1 LGHNA and CDR2 YNFKEQ. CDR3 size: 14 residues. Trimming cost V 4 bases and J 5 bases, with 14 bases left between them. CDR3 bases: TGTGCCAGCAGCCCGGCCTGGGAGATCGAGACCCAGTACTTC. Encoded protein: CASSPAWEIETQYF.

This clone showed up just a few times. The rearrangement links TRBV5-3 to TRBJ1-6; possibly TRBD1 for D (6 bases). TRBV5-3 is flagged as an ORF with uncertain function. Trimming cost V 4 bases and J 5 bases, with 13 bases left between them. CDR3 length: 15 amino acids. This CDR3 is CARSERQVNNSPLHF. The CDR3 DNA follows: TGTGCCAGAAGCGAACGACAGGTTAATAATTCACCCCTCCACTTT.

This clone was seen once. The rearrangement links TRBV27 to TRBJ1-2; perhaps TRBD1 as D (5 bases). The length of the CDR3 is 13 residues. V lost 4 bases, J lost 7 bases, and 13 bases lay in between. The V gene's germline CDR1 is MNHEY and CDR2 SMNVEV (reference sequence). The CDR3 nucleotides read TGTGCCAGCAGTTCTCATTCGGGGGGTGGCTACACCTTC. Amino acids: CASSSHSGGGYTF.

The rearrangement uses TRBV12-1 and TRBJ1-1; TRBD1 is the table's D call and was not checked against the DNA. TRBV12-1 is designated a pseudogene. The CDR3 covers 15 residues. CDR3 sequence: CASSLGTAFDSEAFF. DNA of the CDR3: TGTGCCAGCAGCCTGGGGACAGCGTTTGATTCTGAAGCTTTCTTT.

This clone was recorded once. The rearrangement uses TRBV6-5 and TRBJ2-4, with 7 bases aligning to TRBD1. CDR3 length: 15 residues. Losses at the gene ends were 6 bases for V and 0 bases for J; bases not matched to a gene: 5. Germline V gene lookup returns CDR1 MNHEY and CDR2 SVGAGI. The CDR3, as DNA: TGTGCCAGCAGCCGACAGGGTTCAGCCAAAAACATTCAGTACTTC. Amino acids: CASSRQGSAKNIQYF.

The chain combines TRBV28 with TRBJ2-5; a weak D match, TRBD1 (5 bases). Germline values: CDR1 MDHEN, CDR2 SYDVKM. There are 14 residues in the CDR3. V lost 5 bases and J 4 bases, leaving 14 bases between the germline ends. The CDR3 DNA reads as TGTGCCAGCAGTCCAATAGTTAGGGGAGAGACCCAGTACTTC. It translates to CASSPIVRGETQYF.

CDR3 coding DNA: TGTGCCAGCAGCACCATCACGTCCAGCAGGGGCTCGCTAGATACGCAGTATTTT. It is translated as CASSTITSSRGSLDTQYF. The chain has TRBV28 and TRBJ2-3; perhaps TRBD1 as D (6 bases). V was shortened by 6 bases and J by 5 bases, with 27 bases between the two germline ends. CDR1 MDHEN and CDR2 SYDVKM come from the germline V gene. The CDR3 length is 18 residues. The full variable domain, rest sourced from reference TRBV28 and TRBJ2-3, is DVKVTQSSRYLVKRTGEKVFLECVQDMDHENMFWYRQDPGLGLRLIYFSYDVKMKEKGDIPEGYSVSREKKERFSLILESASTNQTSMYLCASSTITSSRGSLDTQYFGPGTRLTVL.

The chain employs TRBV6-6 and TRBJ1-4; TRBD1 is a possible D gene (5 bases). There are 12 residues in the CDR3. The V and J ends lost 7 bases and 6 bases respectively, with 9 bases between them. The germline V gene has CDR1 MNHNY and CDR2 SVGAGI (reference sequence). CDR3 DNA: TGTGCCAGCATGACAGCAGATGAAAAACTGTTTTTT. Encoded protein: CASMTADEKLFF.

The V and J genes are TRBV27 and TRBJ2-7; TRBD2 might be the D (5 bases). The CDR3 has 12 amino acids. CDR1 MNHEY and CDR2 SMNVEV come from the germline V gene (reference sequence). V lost 9 bases, J lost 4 bases, and 13 bases lay in between. The DNA for the CDR3 is TGTGCCAGTCGGGGATACGGTTACGAGCAGTACTTC. The encoded protein is CASRGYGYEQYF.

The chain has TRBV27 and TRBJ2-3, with D possibly being TRBD2 (6 bases). Per the germline V gene, CDR1 is MNHEY and CDR2 is SMNVEV (reference sequence). V was clipped by 8 bases and J by 4 bases, with 7 bases between them. CDR3 size: 11 residues. The CDR3 is CASGEADTQYF. CDR3 nucleotide sequence: TGTGCCAGCGGGGAGGCAGATACGCAGTATTTT.

This clone showed up just a few times. The V and J genes are TRBV18 and TRBJ2-1; TRBD2 agrees at 8 bases. CDR3 size: 15 residues. Germline trimming cut 3 bases from V and 6 bases from J; bases unmatched to any gene: 7. Germline lookup yields CDR1 KGHSH and CDR2 LQKENI. DNA of the CDR3: TGTGCCAGCTCACCTCCCAGCGGGAGCCGCAATGAGCAGTTCTTC. Protein sequence: CASSPPSGSRNEQFF.

This clone appeared a single time. V is TRBV5-4 and J is TRBJ2-5, with TRBD2 as a possible D gene (6 bases). Germline-derived CDR1 and CDR2 are SGHNT and YYREEE (reference sequence). There are 14 residues in the CDR3. V lost 4 bases and J lost 3, with 13 bases in between. Here the CDR3 reads CASSIGLQEETQYF. The CDR3 nucleotides are TGTGCCAGCAGCATCGGACTACAAGAAGAGACCCAGTACTTC.

This sequence joins TRBV18 and TRBJ2-5, with 8 bases matching TRBD2. The germline V gene has CDR1 KGHSH and CDR2 LQKENI. CDR3 length: 15 amino acids. Trimming cost V 3 bases and J 3 bases; bases outside gene matches: 6. CDR3 sequence reads: CASSPPGTRKETQYF. The CDR3 region has the DNA TGTGCCAGCTCACCCCCCGGGACTAGGAAAGAGACCCAGTACTTC.

CDR3 residues: CASNYPGQSYEQYF. DNA of the CDR3: TGTGCCAGCAATTACCCGGGACAGTCCTACGAGCAGTACTTC. V gene TRBV28 combines with J gene TRBJ2-7; 7 bases fit TRBD1. The CDR3 is 14 residues long. The ends lost 7 bases at V and 1 base at J; junction bases unmatched: 7. Per the germline V gene, CDR1 is MDHEN and CDR2 is SYDVKM.

V usage is TRBV2 and J usage is TRBJ1-6; 9 bases align to TRBD1. The CDR3 contains 14 residues. The germline V gene encodes CDR1 SNHLY and CDR2 FYNNEI. J lost 5 bases, V lost 7 bases, and 3 bases had no gene match. DNA of the CDR3: TGTGCCAGCACCGACAGGGGGGATAATTCACCCCTCCACTTT. Translation: CASTDRGDNSPLHF.

This sequence joins TRBV6-1 and TRBJ1-2; 8 positions agree with TRBD1. J lost 6 bases, V lost 0 bases, and 9 bases had no gene match. CDR1 MNHNS and CDR2 SASEGT come from the germline V gene. The CDR3 contains 16 residues. CDR3 in amino acids: CASSEARGRGRNGYTF. The CDR3 bases are TGTGCCAGCAGTGAAGCGAGGGGCAGGGGGCGAAATGGCTACACCTTC.

The genes are TRBV5-1 and TRBJ1-1; perhaps TRBD1 as D (5 bases). The CDR3 is made up of 15 amino acids. V lost 4 bases, J lost 1 base, and 14 bases lay in between. CDR1 and CDR2 (germline): SGHRS, YFSETQ. CDR3 amino acids: CASSLGGDWNTEAFF. The CDR3 coding sequence is TGCGCCAGCAGCCTGGGCGGGGACTGGAACACTGAAGCTTTCTTT.

This chain links TRBV19 with TRBJ2-2; 7 bases are shared with TRBD1. This CDR3 is 12 amino acids long. V lost 6 bases and J lost 5; bases outside the gene matches: 0. The germline V gene has CDR1 LNHDA and CDR2 SQIVND (reference sequence). The CDR3 coding sequence is TGTGCCAGTAGACAGGGGACCGGGGAGCTGTTTTTT. It specifies CASRQGTGELFF.

The chain employs TRBV7-2 and TRBJ1-2; 7 bases map to TRBD1. The CDR3 is 14 amino acids. Germline CDR1 SGHTA, CDR2 FQGNSA. J gave up 6 bases and V 5 bases, and 9 bases lay outside the gene matches. CDR3: CASSLTGTGNGYTF. In nucleotides, the CDR3 is TGTGCCAGCAGCCTGACAGGGACTGGGAATGGCTACACCTTC.